Listed below are T cell receptor beta chains from one sample, sequenced in a study of vaccination and CD4 T cells after COVID-19. Each CDR3 protein is one row after TCRdb ran MiXCR on the PCR reads. The table records fewer than 10,000 distinct CDR3 sequences, about 32% of them present only once. These TCRs' antigens remain unknown. The sequencing sample was made of CD4+ T cells from blood, cultured in vitro. The origin of the receptors is a human donor in good health. The CDR3 runs from the conserved cysteine through the conserved F or W. Each record gives: J gene, clone size, V gene, D gene, CDR3 DNA, CDR3 protein. D genes are given only for firm matches. Clone size is given for some rows only: seen once, a few or many times, or a class if the clone is expanded.

TRBJ2-7,-,TRBV11-1,TRBD2,TGTGCCAGCAGCTTAGGCTCGACAGCGGGAGGAAACAACGAGCAGTACTTC,CASSLGSTAGGNNEQYF
TRBJ2-5,-,TRBV6-4,TRBD2,TGTGCCAGCAGTCGACTAGCGGGAGAGCAAGAGACCCAGTACTTC,CASSRLAGEQETQYF
TRBJ1-2,-,TRBV6-1,-,TGTGCCAGCAGTGAAATGTGGCCTGGCTACACCTTC,CASSEMWPGYTF
TRBJ2-2,-,TRBV6-2/TRBV6-3,-,TGTGCCAGCAGACATTACACCGGGGAGCTGTTTTTT,CASRHYTGELFF
TRBJ1-2,few,TRBV20-1,TRBD1,TGCAGTGCTAGAGATACAGGGGGCCCCTTTCCTAACTATGGCTACACCTTC,CSARDTGGPFPNYGYTF
TRBJ1-1,few,TRBV24-1,-,TGTGCCACCAGTGATGGGGGGGGGCTTGGCACTGAAGCTTTCTTT,CATSDGGGLGTEAFF
TRBJ1-2,-,TRBV5-1,TRBD1,TGCGCCAGCAGGCCTACCGGGACAGGGTATGGCTACACCTTC,CASRPTGTGYGYTF
TRBJ1-2,few,TRBV2,TRBD1,TGTGCCAGCAGCGTTACACAGGGGGCTGGTAGCTATGGCTACACCTTC,CASSVTQGAGSYGYTF
TRBJ1-1,-,TRBV6-5,-,TGTGCCAGCAGTTACTCGTCTTGGGGGGGCAGGTTTGTTTCCACTGAAGCTTTCTTT,CASSYSSWGGRFVSTEAFF
TRBJ2-7,-,TRBV19,TRBD2,TGTGCCAGTAGTATCAGCGGGAGTGATTCCTACGAGCAGTACTTC,CASSISGSDSYEQYF
TRBJ2-2,few,TRBV7-3,-,TGTGCCAGCAGCTTAAGAGGGAGCACCGGGGAGCTGTTTTTT,CASSLRGSTGELFF
TRBJ2-3,-,TRBV9,-,TGTGCCAGCAGCGTAGGCCTAGTTGGGAGCACAGATACGCAGTATTTT,CASSVGLVGSTDTQYF
TRBJ1-2,-,TRBV28,-,TGTGCCAGCAGTACTCAGGGATTGAATGGCTACACCTTC,CASSTQGLNGYTF
TRBJ2-6,few,TRBV7-9,-,TGTGCCAGCAGCTTAGGCCAGGGGAGCTCTGGGGCCAACGTCCTGACTTTC,CASSLGQGSSGANVLTF
TRBJ2-3,-,TRBV28,-,TGTGCCAGCAGCCCCCGAGGAGGGGCAGATACGCAGTATTTT,CASSPRGGADTQYF
TRBJ2-7,few,TRBV7-2,TRBD2,TGTGCCAGCAGCTCGACTAGCGGGAGGAACGACGAGCAGTACTTC,CASSSTSGRNDEQYF
TRBJ2-5,-,TRBV7-6,-,TGTGCCAGCAGCCTTAACGAAGAAGAGACCCAGTACTTC,CASSLNEEETQYF
TRBJ2-2,-,TRBV20-1,TRBD2,TGCAGTGCTAGGGTCCCGACGCGGGAGGGCCAGATCGGGGAGCTGTTTTTT,CSARVPTREGQIGELFF
TRBJ2-7,-,TRBV5-1,-,TGCGCCAGCAGCTTGTGGGTGATGGGAGCGGATGCCTACGAGCAGTACTTC,CASSLWVMGADAYEQYF
TRBJ1-5,few,TRBV28,TRBD1,TGTGCCAGCAGTCAGGACAGGGGGGGGAGGCAGCCCCAGCATTTT,CASSQDRGGRQPQHF
TRBJ1-1,-,TRBV18,-,TGTGCCAGCTCACCTACAGGGTTGGAAACTGAAGCTTTCTTT,CASSPTGLETEAFF
TRBJ1-1,-,TRBV28,-,TGTGCCAGCAGTTTTGGGTTGAACACTGAAGCTTTCTTT,CASSFGLNTEAFF
TRBJ2-1,-,TRBV28,TRBD1,TGTGCCAGCCTAGGGACAGGGGTCTACAATGAGCAGTTCTTC,CASLGTGVYNEQFF
TRBJ2-1,few,TRBV20-1,TRBD2,TGCAGTGCCCCCCCTAGCGGGGGTACGAATGAGCAGTTCTTC,CSAPPSGGTNEQFF
TRBJ1-5,-,TRBV4-1,-,TGCGCCAGCAGCCAAGATCGACAGGTCAGCAATCAGCCCCAGCATTTT,CASSQDRQVSNQPQHF
TRBJ2-3,-,TRBV7-2,-,TGTGCCAGCAGCTTAAGCACAGATACGCAGTATTTT,CASSLSTDTQYF